Listed here are 6 T cell receptor beta chains from one sample, sequenced in a study of neurological immune-mediated disorders. TCRdb re-called the 5' RACE reads with MiXCR, one entry per CDR3 protein. The table has some 16,000 distinct CDR3 sequences, about a fifth seen once; the top ten hold approximately 22%. What was sequenced was PBMCs. All receptors come from a man aged 45 to 65 in good health.

As concerns this clonotype: A much larger clone differs from this one at a single base, so this may be a read error. The chain links TRBV28 to TRBJ2-5; 8 bases align to TRBD2. Germline CDR1 and CDR2: MDHEN and SYDVKM. The CDR3 length is 15 residues. V dropped 5 bases and J dropped 5; count of bases not matched to a gene: 10. The CDR3 nucleotides read TGTGCCAGCAGTCCGGGTATTAGCGGGACCGAGACCCAGTACTTC. As protein: CASSPGISGTETQYF. The complete variable domain, with remaining parts taken from reference TRBV28 and TRBJ2-5, reads DVKVTQSSRYLVKRTGEKVFLECVQDMDHENMFWYRQDPGLGLRLIYFSYDVKMKEKGDIPEGYSVSREKKERFSLILESASTNQTSMYLCASSPGISGTETQYFGPGTRLLVL.

This clonotype was seen repeatedly, ten times or more. The gene calls are TRBV4-3 and TRBJ1-5, with D hard to call. The germline V gene encodes CDR1 LGHNA and CDR2 YSLEER. CDR3 length: 13 residues. Trimming left V 0 bases short and J 11 bases short, with 11 bases between. In DNA, the CDR3 is TGCGCCAGCAGCCAAGAAATCTTTGGGTCCCAGCATTTT. As protein: CASSQEIFGSQHF.

This rearrangement joins TRBV10-3 to TRBJ2-3; D possibly corresponds to TRBD2 (5 bases). Germline CDR1 ENHRY, CDR2 SYGVKD. The CDR3 sequence is 13 residues long. V was trimmed by 2 bases and J by 2 bases, leaving 5 bases between them. In nucleotides, the CDR3 is TGTGCCATCAGTGAGCGGGACACAGATACGCAGTATTTT. Protein: CAISERDTDTQYF.

This clonotype was seen many times. The chain combines TRBV20-1 with TRBJ2-3; the D gene is possibly TRBD2 (6 bases). The V gene's germline CDR1 is DFQATT and CDR2 SNEGSKA (reference sequence). This CDR3 comprises 15 residues. V was shortened by 5 bases and J by 8 bases, with 23 bases between the two germline ends. CDR3 residues: CSAAWASGLRGTQYF. The CDR3 DNA reads as TGCAGTGCTGCTTGGGCATCGGGACTTAGGGGTACGCAGTATTTT.

This clonotype was seen many times. The V call is TRBV20-1, the J call TRBJ2-2; D remains ambiguous. V was cut by 4 bases and J by 0 bases, with 6 bases left in between. Germline V gives CDR1 DFQATT, CDR2 SNEGSKA (reference sequence). There are 13 residues in the CDR3. CDR3 nucleotide sequence: TGCAGTGCTACACAGCCGAACACCGGGGAGCTGTTTTTT. It encodes CSATQPNTGELFF.

In this sample, this clonotype turned up a few times. The chain uses TRBV5-5 and TRBJ2-1, with 11 bases aligning to TRBD2. Looked up from germline, CDR1 is SGHKS and CDR2 is YYEKEE (reference sequence). The trim removed 4 bases at V and 14 bases at J, leaving 5 bases unmatched. The CDR3 runs to 12 residues. CDR3 residues: CASSRPGLAEFF. The CDR3 DNA reads as TGTGCCAGCAGCCGCCCGGGACTAGCGGAGTTCTTC.